This passage covers 24 T cell receptor beta chains from one sample sequenced in a study of cytomegalovirus exposure and HLA in healthy donors. Use of 60 Vbeta and 13 Jbeta primers characterized the PCR. Libraries were prepared by immunoSEQ multiplex PCR; TCRdb keeps only in-frame clonotypes and omits some of them. Of just over 150,000 clones listed, over 70% are singletons. Sequencing used PBMCs. The origin of the receptors is a woman aged 25 to 39 in good health and CMV-seronegative.

This CDR3 is CASSQPGQGASGYTF. The CDR3 bases are TGTGCCAGCAGTCAACCGGGACAGGGGGCTTCTGGCTACACCTTC. The J gene is TRBJ1-2, the V gene TRBV2, with 12 bases aligning to TRBD1. The CDR3 has 15 amino acids. Germline V gives CDR1 SNHLY, CDR2 FYNNEI. Trimming removed 5 bases from V and 7 bases from J; junction bases left unmatched: 8.

This clone was counted a single time. CDR3 coding DNA: TGTGCCAGCAGCAGGGGGACAGGGAAAAATGAAAAACTGTTTTTT. This sequence encodes CASSRGTGKNEKLFF. The chain recombines TRBV6-5 with TRBJ1-4; 9 bases map to TRBD1. In germline, CDR1 is MNHEY, CDR2 SVGAGI. The CDR3 length is 15 residues. J lost 5 bases, V lost 6 bases, and 7 bases had no gene match.

This clone was detected only a few times. The chain employs TRBV7-8 and TRBJ1-5, with 9 bases matching TRBD1. V gave up 5 bases and J gave up 4 bases; unmatched junction bases: 9. Per the germline V gene, CDR1 is SGHVS and CDR2 is FQNEAQ. This CDR3 spans 16 amino acids. The CDR3 DNA is TGTGCCAGCAGCCCTGACAGGGGGAGGTATAATCAGCCCCAGCATTTT. This translates into CASSPDRGRYNQPQHF.

The chain is built from TRBV5-4 and TRBJ2-1; 8 nucleotides agree with TRBD1. The junction had 13 bases not matched to a gene; V was cut back by 10 bases and J by 7 bases. Germline loops: CDR1 SGHNT, CDR2 YYREEE (reference sequence). This CDR3 has 14 amino acids. The CDR3 coding sequence is TGTGCCGGTGGGAACAGGGGGGTCACGAATGAGCAGTTCTTC. Amino acids: CAGGNRGVTNEQFF.

V usage is TRBV5-1 and J usage is TRBJ1-1; D might be TRBD1 (5 bases). The germline V gene has CDR1 SGHRS and CDR2 YFSETQ. The V and J ends lost 4 bases and 1 base respectively, with 11 bases between them. The CDR3 length is 14 residues. The CDR3 here is CASSSDSPNTEAFF. The CDR3 nucleotides read TGCGCCAGCAGCAGCGACAGCCCGAACACTGAAGCTTTCTTT.

The chain couples TRBV19 to TRBJ2-7; 7 nucleotides agree with TRBD1. V shed 5 bases, J shed 6 bases, and the junction held 10 bases outside the gene matches. There are 14 residues in the CDR3. CDR1 and CDR2 from the germline V gene are LNHDA and SQIVND (reference sequence). The CDR3 sequence is CASSLRDSSREQYF. In nucleotides, the CDR3 is TGTGCCAGTAGTTTGAGGGACAGCTCACGCGAGCAGTACTTC.

The chain links TRBV19 to TRBJ2-5; D is perhaps TRBD1 (6 bases). In germline, CDR1 is LNHDA, CDR2 SQIVND (reference sequence). V lost 4 bases, J lost 1 base, and 13 bases lay in between. This CDR3 contains 15 residues. As DNA, the CDR3 is TGTGCCAGTAGTACCCCCGGACAGACCCAAGAGACCCAGTACTTC. Its translation is CASSTPGQTQETQYF.

As concerns this clone: A junction boundary mismatches the germline segment, possibly from a read error. CDR3 coding DNA: TGCAGCGTTGAAGATTCTAGCGGGGGGGCCAGAAATGGGCAGTTCTTC. Amino acids: CSVEDSSGGARNGQFF. The V call is TRBV29-1, the J call TRBJ2-1; 12 nucleotides align to TRBD2. The CDR3 sequence is 16 residues long. Germline CDR1 and CDR2: SQVTM and ANQGSEA.

Regarding this clone: Distinct nucleotide sequences in the sample also encode this CDR3. The genes are TRBV20-1 and TRBJ2-7; 8 bases are a match to TRBD1. Germline V gives CDR1 DFQATT, CDR2 SNEGSKA (reference sequence). The CDR3 extends over 11 amino acids. V dropped 6 bases and J dropped 4; count of bases not matched to a gene: 2. CDR3: CSARTGYEQYF. The CDR3 DNA is TGCAGTGCGCGGACAGGGTACGAGCAGTACTTC.

Of note for this clone: Sequence at one end of the junction differs from germline and may be a read error. The chain uses TRBV5-4 and TRBJ2-6, with D perhaps TRBD1 (5 bases). The CDR3 has 17 amino acids. CDR1 and CDR2 from the germline V gene are SGHNT and YYREEE (reference sequence). The CDR3 region has the DNA TGTGCCAGCAGCTTTGGCGGCCGTAGCTCTGGGGCCAACGGCCTGACTTTC. This sequence encodes CASSFGGRSSGANGLTF.

The rearrangement uses TRBV27 and TRBJ1-1, with unresolved D. This CDR3 is 14 amino acids long. Trimming removed 0 bases from V and 7 bases from J, with 12 bases in between. The germline gives CDR1 MNHEY, CDR2 SMNVEV (reference sequence). DNA for the CDR3: TGTGCCAGCAGTTTATCTGTGACGAGGAGTGAAGCTTTCTTT. This gives the protein CASSLSVTRSEAFF.

The chain couples TRBV7-9 to TRBJ2-3; 8 bases match TRBD1. The V gene end was trimmed by 5 bases and the J gene end by 10 bases; junction bases not matched to a gene: 14. Germline CDR1 is SEHNR and CDR2 is FQNEAQ (reference sequence). This CDR3 comprises 15 residues. Here the CDR3 reads CASSVADRVGYAQYF. CDR3 bases: TGTGCCAGCAGCGTCGCGGACAGGGTAGGATACGCGCAGTATTTT.

The chain combines TRBV7-3 with TRBJ2-3, with D uncertain. The V gene's germline CDR1 is SGHTA and CDR2 FQGTGA. Trimming removed 5 bases at V and 0 bases at J, with 6 bases between. The length of the CDR3 is 13 residues. CDR3 residues: CASSVSSTDTQYF. In nucleotides, the CDR3 is TGTGCCAGCAGCGTCTCTAGCACAGATACGCAGTATTTT.

The V call is TRBV6-1, the J call TRBJ2-3, with TRBD1 matching 9 bases. Trimming removed 5 bases from V and 3 bases from J; junction bases left unmatched: 3. Germline V gene data show CDR1 as MNHNS and CDR2 as SASEGT. This CDR3 is built from 14 residues. In nucleotides, the CDR3 is TGTGCCAGCAGTCCGGACAGGGGAACAGATACGCAGTATTTT. Residues: CASSPDRGTDTQYF.

This rearrangement joins TRBV6-1 to TRBJ2-7; tentatively, D is TRBD1 (5 bases). V was clipped by 6 bases and J by 3 bases, with 12 bases between them. The CDR3 runs 13 residues. Germline V CDR1 and CDR2: MNHNS, SASEGT. The CDR3, as DNA: TGTGCCAGCAGCCCACAGGTCCGCTACGAGCAGTACTTC. This gives the protein CASSPQVRYEQYF.

The rearrangement joins TRBV19 to TRBJ1-5, with D possibly matching TRBD1 (5 bases). Deletions cut 9 bases from V and 4 bases from J, with 13 bases between. Germline CDR1 and CDR2: LNHDA and SQIVND (reference sequence). The CDR3 runs to 13 residues. The CDR3 spells CARDTGWNQPQHF. DNA for the CDR3: TGTGCCAGAGACACAGGTTGGAATCAGCCCCAGCATTTT. The full variable domain, completed using reference TRBV19 and TRBJ1-5, is DGGITQSPKYLFRKEGQNVTLSCEQNLNHDAMYWYRQDPGQGLRLIYYSQIVNDFQKGDIAEGYSVSREKKESFPLTVTSAQKNPTAFYLCARDTGWNQPQHFGDGTRLSIL.

With respect to this clone: A junction end diverges from the germline sequence, so it may reflect a read error. The chain carries TRBV30 and TRBJ2-5; TRBD2 is a possible D gene (6 bases). Germline CDR1 reads GTSNPN; CDR2 reads SVGIG (reference sequence). The CDR3 totals 12 residues. DNA for the CDR3: TGTGCCTGGACGGGGGATCAAGAGACCCCGTACTTC. It codes for CAWTGDQETPYF.

The chain couples TRBV5-4 to TRBJ2-7, with 7 bases that match TRBD2. CDR1 is SGHNT and CDR2 is YYREEE in the germline V gene (reference sequence). Trimming removed 5 bases from V and 5 bases from J; junction bases left unmatched: 10. The CDR3 has 14 residues. The CDR3 DNA is TGTGCCAGCAGTTCTCAGGGAGGGAGAAACGAGCAGTACTTC. This codes for CASSSQGGRNEQYF.

This clone was detected a few times. V usage is TRBV5-4 and J usage is TRBJ1-1; no clear D. The V gene's germline CDR1 is SGHNT and CDR2 YYREEE (reference sequence). V lost 4 bases and J 5 bases, leaving 18 bases between the germline ends. CDR3 length equals 15 residues. CDR3 nucleotide sequence: TGTGCCAGCAGCGCTGAGCGGCCAGCGAATACTGAAGCTTTCTTT. Translating gives CASSAERPANTEAFF.

This chain uses TRBV11-3 with TRBJ2-1; 11 positions agree with TRBD2. Germline loops: CDR1 SGHNT, CDR2 YENEEA. The CDR3 sequence is 13 residues long. V was clipped by 4 bases and J by 13 bases; unmatched bases: 6. The CDR3 DNA reads as TGTGCCAGCAGCTCCACTAGCGGGGGCTTCCAGTTCTTC. Amino acid sequence: CASSSTSGGFQFF.

V is TRBV6-1 and J is TRBJ1-2, with a tentative D call TRBD1 (6 bases). The CDR3 length is 14 residues. The germline V and J ends were trimmed by 5 bases and 4 bases, with 14 bases remaining between them. CDR1 and CDR2 (germline): MNHNS, SASEGT. For the CDR3, the DNA is TGTGCCAGCAGTCTGGGGGGGCAAGGCTATGGCTACACCTTC. Its translation is CASSLGGQGYGYTF.

This rearrangement joins TRBV11-3 to TRBJ2-2, with D perhaps TRBD2 (6 bases). The CDR3 runs to 14 residues. The V gene lost 5 bases and the J gene lost 4 bases, with 11 bases spanning the gap. Germline loops: CDR1 SGHNT, CDR2 YENEEA. The CDR3 bases are TGTGCCAGCAGCCTTGGCGGGACCACCGGGGAGCTGTTTTTT. As protein: CASSLGGTTGELFF.

This clone was detected a few times. V usage is TRBV21-1 and J usage is TRBJ2-1; the listed D gene, TRBD1, was not tested against the DNA. TRBV21-1 is recorded as a pseudogene. This CDR3 has 14 residues. This chain's CDR3 is CASRRGQGYNEQFF. In nucleotides, the CDR3 is TGTGCCAGCAGACGGGGACAGGGATACAATGAGCAGTTCTTC.

The rearrangement joins TRBV6-5 to TRBJ1-5; 9 bases line up with TRBD1. CDR1 and CDR2 (germline): MNHEY, SVGAGI. The CDR3 loop spans 15 amino acids. The ends lost 6 bases at V and 2 bases at J; junction bases unmatched: 5. CDR3 sequence reads: CASSQDRGRNQPQHF. DNA of the CDR3: TGTGCCAGCAGCCAGGACAGGGGACGCAATCAGCCCCAGCATTTT.